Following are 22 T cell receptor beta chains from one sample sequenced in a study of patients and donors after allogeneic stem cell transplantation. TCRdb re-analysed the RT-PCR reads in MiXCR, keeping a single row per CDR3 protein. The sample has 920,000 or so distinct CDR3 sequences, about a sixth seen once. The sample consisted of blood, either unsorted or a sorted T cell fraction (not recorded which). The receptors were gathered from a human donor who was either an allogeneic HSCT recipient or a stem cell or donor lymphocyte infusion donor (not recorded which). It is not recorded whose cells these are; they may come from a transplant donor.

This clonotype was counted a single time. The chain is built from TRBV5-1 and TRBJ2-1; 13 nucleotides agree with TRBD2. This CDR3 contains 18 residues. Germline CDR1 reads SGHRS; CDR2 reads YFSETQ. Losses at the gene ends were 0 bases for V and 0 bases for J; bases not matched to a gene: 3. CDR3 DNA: TGCGCCAGCAGCTTGGGACTAGCGGGGGGTTTCTCCTACAATGAGCAGTTCTTC. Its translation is CASSLGLAGGFSYNEQFF.

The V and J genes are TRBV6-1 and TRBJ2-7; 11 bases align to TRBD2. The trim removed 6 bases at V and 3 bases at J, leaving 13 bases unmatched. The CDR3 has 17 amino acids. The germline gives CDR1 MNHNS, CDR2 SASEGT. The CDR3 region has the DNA TGTGCCAGCAGATTAGCGGGAGGGACTAAAACTTTCTACGAGCAGTACTTC. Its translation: CASRLAGGTKTFYEQYF.

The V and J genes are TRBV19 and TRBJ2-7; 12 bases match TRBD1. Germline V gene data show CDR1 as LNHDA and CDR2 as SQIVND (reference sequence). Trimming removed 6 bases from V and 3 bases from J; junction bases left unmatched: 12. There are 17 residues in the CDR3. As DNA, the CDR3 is TGTGCCAGTAGCCCGACCCGGGGACAGGGGGCTAACTACGAGCAGTACTTC. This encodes CASSPTRGQGANYEQYF. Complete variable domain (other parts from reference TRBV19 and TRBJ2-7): DGGITQSPKYLFRKEGQNVTLSCEQNLNHDAMYWYRQDPGQGLRLIYYSQIVNDFQKGDIAEGYSVSREKKESFPLTVTSAQKNPTAFYLCASSPTRGQGANYEQYFGPGTRLTVT.

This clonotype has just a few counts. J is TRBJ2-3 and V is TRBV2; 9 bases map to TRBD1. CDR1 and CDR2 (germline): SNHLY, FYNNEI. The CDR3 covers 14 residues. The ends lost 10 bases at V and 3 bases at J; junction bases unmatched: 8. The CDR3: CAKRGQGMTDTQYF. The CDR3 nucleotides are TGTGCCAAGCGAGGACAGGGGATGACAGATACGCAGTATTTT.

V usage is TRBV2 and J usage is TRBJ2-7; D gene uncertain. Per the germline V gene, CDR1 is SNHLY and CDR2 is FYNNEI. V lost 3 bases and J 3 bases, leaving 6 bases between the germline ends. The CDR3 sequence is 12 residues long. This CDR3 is CASSETYYEQYF. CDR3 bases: TGTGCCAGCAGTGAGACATACTACGAGCAGTACTTC.

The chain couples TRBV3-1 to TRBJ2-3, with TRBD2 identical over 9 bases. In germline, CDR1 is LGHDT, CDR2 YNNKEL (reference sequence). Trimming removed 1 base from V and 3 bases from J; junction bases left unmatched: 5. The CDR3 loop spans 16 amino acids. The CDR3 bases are TGTGCCAGCAGCCAAGGGGCCCTAGCGGGAACAGATACGCAGTATTTT. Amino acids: CASSQGALAGTDTQYF.

CDR3 coding DNA: TGTGCCAGCAGTTACTCCCCACAGGGCGACATTCAGTACTTC. Protein sequence: CASSYSPQGDIQYF. The J gene is TRBJ2-4, the V gene TRBV6-5, with D possibly TRBD1 on 6 matching bases. Germline lookup yields CDR1 MNHEY and CDR2 SVGAGI. V lost 0 bases and J lost 8, with 11 bases in between. The length of the CDR3 is 14 residues.

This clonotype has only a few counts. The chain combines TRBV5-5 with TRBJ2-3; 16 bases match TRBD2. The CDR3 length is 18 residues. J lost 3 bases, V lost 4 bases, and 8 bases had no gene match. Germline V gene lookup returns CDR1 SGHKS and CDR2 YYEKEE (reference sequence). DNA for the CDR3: TGTGCCAGCAGCACGGAGGGACTAGCGGGAGGGAAAACAGATACGCAGTATTTT. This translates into CASSTEGLAGGKTDTQYF.

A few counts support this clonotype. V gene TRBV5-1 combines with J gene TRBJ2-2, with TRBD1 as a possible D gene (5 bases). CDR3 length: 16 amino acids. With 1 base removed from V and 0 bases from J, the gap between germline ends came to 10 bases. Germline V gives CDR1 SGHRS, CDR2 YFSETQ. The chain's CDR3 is CASSLSQAPNTGELFF. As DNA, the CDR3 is TGCGCCAGCAGCTTGTCACAGGCCCCGAACACCGGGGAGCTGTTTTTT.

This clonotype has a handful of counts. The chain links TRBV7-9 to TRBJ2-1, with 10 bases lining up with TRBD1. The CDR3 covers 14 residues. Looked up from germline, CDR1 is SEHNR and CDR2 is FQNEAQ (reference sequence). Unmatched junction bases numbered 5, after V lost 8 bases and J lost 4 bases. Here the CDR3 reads CASWPGQGYNEQFF. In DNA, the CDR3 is TGTGCCAGCTGGCCGGGACAGGGGTACAATGAGCAGTTCTTC.

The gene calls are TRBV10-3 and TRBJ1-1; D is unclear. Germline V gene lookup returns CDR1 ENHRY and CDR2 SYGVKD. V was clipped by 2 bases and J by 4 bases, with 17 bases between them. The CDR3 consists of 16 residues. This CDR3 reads CAISEPNFRRSTEAFF. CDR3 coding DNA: TGTGCCATCAGTGAGCCGAACTTTCGCCGGAGCACTGAAGCTTTCTTT.

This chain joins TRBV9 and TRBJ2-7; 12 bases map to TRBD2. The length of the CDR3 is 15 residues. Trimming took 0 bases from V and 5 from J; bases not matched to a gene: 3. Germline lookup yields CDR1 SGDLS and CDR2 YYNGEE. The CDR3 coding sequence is TGTGCCAGCAGCGTAGAGACTAGCGGGAGCCACGAGCAGTACTTC. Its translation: CASSVETSGSHEQYF.

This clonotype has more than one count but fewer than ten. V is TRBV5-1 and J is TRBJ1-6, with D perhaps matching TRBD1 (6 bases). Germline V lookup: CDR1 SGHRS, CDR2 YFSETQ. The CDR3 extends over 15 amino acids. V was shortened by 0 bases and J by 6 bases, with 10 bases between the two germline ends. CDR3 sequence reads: CASSLGTGTNSPLHF. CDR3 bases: TGCGCCAGCAGCTTGGGTACAGGGACTAATTCACCCCTCCACTTT.

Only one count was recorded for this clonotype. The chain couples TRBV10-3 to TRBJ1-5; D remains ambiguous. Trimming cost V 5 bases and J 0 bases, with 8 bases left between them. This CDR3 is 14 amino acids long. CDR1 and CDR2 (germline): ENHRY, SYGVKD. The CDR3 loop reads CAISTDYSNQPQHF. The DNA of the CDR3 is TGTGCCATCAGTACAGATTATAGCAATCAGCCCCAGCATTTT.

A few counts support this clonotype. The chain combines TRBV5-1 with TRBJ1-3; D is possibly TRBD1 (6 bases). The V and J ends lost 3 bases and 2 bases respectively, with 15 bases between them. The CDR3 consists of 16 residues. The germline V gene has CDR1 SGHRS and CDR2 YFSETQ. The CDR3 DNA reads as TGCGCCAGCAGCTCTGTTGGGGGCAGTACTGGAAACACCATATATTTT. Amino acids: CASSSVGGSTGNTIYF.

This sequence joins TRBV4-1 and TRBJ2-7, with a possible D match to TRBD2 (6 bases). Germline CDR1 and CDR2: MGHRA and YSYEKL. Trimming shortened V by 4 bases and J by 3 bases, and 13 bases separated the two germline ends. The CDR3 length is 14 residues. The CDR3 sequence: CASSPGLQFYEQYF. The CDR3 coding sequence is TGCGCCAGCAGCCCGGGACTTCAATTCTACGAGCAGTACTTC.

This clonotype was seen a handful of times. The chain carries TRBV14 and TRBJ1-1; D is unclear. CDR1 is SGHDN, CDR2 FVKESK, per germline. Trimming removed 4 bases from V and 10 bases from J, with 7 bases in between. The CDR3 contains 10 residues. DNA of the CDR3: TGTGCCAGCAGCCGGGTGAGAGCTTTCTTT. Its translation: CASSRVRAFF.

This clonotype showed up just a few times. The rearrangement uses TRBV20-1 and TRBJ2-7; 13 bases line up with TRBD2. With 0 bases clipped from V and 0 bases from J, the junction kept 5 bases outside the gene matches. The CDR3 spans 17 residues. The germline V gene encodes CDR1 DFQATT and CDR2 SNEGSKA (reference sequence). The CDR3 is CSARDPGLAGVSYEQYF. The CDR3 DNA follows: TGCAGTGCTAGAGATCCCGGACTAGCGGGGGTCTCCTACGAGCAGTACTTC.

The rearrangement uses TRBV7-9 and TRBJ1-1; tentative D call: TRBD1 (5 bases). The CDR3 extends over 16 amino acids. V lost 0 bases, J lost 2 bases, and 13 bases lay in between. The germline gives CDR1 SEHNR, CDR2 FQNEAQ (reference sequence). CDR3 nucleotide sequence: TGTGCCAGCAGCTTAGCAGGGGCCCGGGGTAACACTGAAGCTTTCTTT. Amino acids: CASSLAGARGNTEAFF.

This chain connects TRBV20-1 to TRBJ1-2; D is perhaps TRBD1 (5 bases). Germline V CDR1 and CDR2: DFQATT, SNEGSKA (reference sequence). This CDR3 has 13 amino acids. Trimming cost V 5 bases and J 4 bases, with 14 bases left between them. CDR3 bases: TGCAGTGCTTCCGGTGCAGGGAGCTATGGCTACACCTTC. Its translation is CSASGAGSYGYTF.

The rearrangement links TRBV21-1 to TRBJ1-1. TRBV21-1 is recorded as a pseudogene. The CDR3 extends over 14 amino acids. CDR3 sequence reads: CASSKVCSNTEAFF. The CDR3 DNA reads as TGTGCCAGCAGCAAAGTCTGCTCGAACACTGAAGCTTTCTTT.

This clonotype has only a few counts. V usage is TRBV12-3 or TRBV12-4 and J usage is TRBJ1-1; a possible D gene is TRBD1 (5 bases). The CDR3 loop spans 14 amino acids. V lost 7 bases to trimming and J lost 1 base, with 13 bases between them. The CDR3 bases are TGTGCCAGCACCCGGGGGGACGGGAACACTGAAGCTTTCTTT. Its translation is CASTRGDGNTEAFF.